A selection of T cell receptor beta chains follows, all from one sample in a study of T cell responses to AZD1222 COVID-19 vaccine. Using immunoSEQ multiplex PCR, the repertoire was profiled, and TCRdb retains in-frame clones only, with some absent. Of approximately 150,000 clones listed, less than 90% were seen once; the top ten hold 1.5% to 2%. Sequencing was performed on peripheral blood, taken on day 0 of AZD1222 vaccination. The receptor set was obtained from an adult in good health. Each CDR3 is given with its conserved first and last residue. A D gene is named only where the DNA matches it firmly. Clone size is not always given. Where it is, it says once, few, many or a class for expanded clones.

TRBD1	15	NA	TRBJ1-3	TRBV7-2	CASSSRQGGGNTIYF	TGTGCCAGCAGCTCTAGACAGGGTGGTGGAAACACCATATATTTT
NA	12	NA	TRBJ2-5	TRBV10-3	CAIRDKSETQYF	TGTGCCATCAGGGACAAATCAGAGACCCAGTACTTC
NA	11	NA	TRBJ1-2	TRBV20-1	CSATSVYGYTF	TGCAGTGCTACCTCGGTCTATGGCTACACCTTC
TRBD1	17	few	TRBJ1-6	TRBV5-1	CASSLGGTGLTKTPLHF	TGCGCCAGCAGCTTGGGAGGGACAGGACTCACGAAAACACCCCTCCACTTT
TRBD1	16	once	TRBJ1-3	TRBV7-2	CASSQSRQGSGNTIYF	TGTGCCAGCAGCCAATCGAGACAGGGATCCGGAAACACCATATATTTT
NA	11	NA	TRBJ1-1	TRBV6-6	CASSYLTEAFF	TGTGCCAGCAGTTACCTCACTGAAGCTTTCTTT
TRBD1	15	few	TRBJ1-4	TRBV6-5	CASSWTGKVYEKLFF	TGTGCCAGCAGTTGGACAGGGAAGGTTTATGAAAAACTGTTTTTT
TRBD1	15	NA	TRBJ2-1	TRBV10-3	CAISEQDRGRWEQFF	TGTGCCATCAGTGAGCAGGACAGGGGTCGGTGGGAGCAGTTCTTC
NA	15	NA	TRBJ1-6	TRBV19	CASTNQPGRGTPLHF	TGTGCCAGTACCAACCAGCCTGGGCGGGGTACACCCCTCCACTTT
TRBD1	12	NA	TRBJ2-1	TRBV18	CASSLRDRVQFF	TGTGCCAGCTCACTCCGGGACAGGGTGCAGTTCTTC
NA	16	NA	TRBJ2-3	TRBV7-6	CASSLGTRERTDTQYF	TGTGCCAGCAGCTTGGGGACACGGGAGCGCACAGATACGCAGTATTTT
TRBD2	15	once	TRBJ2-2	TRBV9	CASRIGTSGTGELFF	TGTGCCAGCAGAATCGGGACTAGCGGAACCGGGGAGCTGTTTTTT
TRBD2	15	NA	TRBJ2-3	TRBV11-3	CASSLAGGPTDTQYF	TGTGCCAGCAGCTTAGCGGGAGGGCCCACAGATACGCAGTATTTT
NA	13	NA	TRBJ1-1	TRBV19	CASSRGTYTEAFF	TGTGCCAGTAGCCGAGGGACCTACACTGAAGCTTTCTTT
TRBD2	16	NA	TRBJ2-1	TRBV28	CASSSSGSGSYNEQFF	TGTGCCAGCAGTTCGAGCGGGAGTGGGTCCTACAATGAGCAGTTCTTC
NA	11	NA	TRBJ1-2	TRBV20-1	CSAMTPYGYTF	TGCAGTGCTATGACGCCGTATGGCTACACCTTC
NA	14	NA	TRBJ2-2	TRBV28	CASRVQGDTGELFF	TGTGCCAGCAGAGTACAGGGTGACACCGGGGAGCTGTTTTTT
TRBD2	18	NA	TRBJ2-3	TRBV5-4	CASSLAPSSGPGTDTQYF	TGTGCCAGCAGCTTGGCCCCATCTAGCGGGCCAGGGACAGATACGCAGTATTTT
NA	11	NA	TRBJ1-1	TRBV6-5	CTSRAPLTAFF	TGTACGTCTCGGGCCCCTCTAACTGCTTTCTTT
NA	13	NA	TRBJ1-2	TRBV5-4	CASSLQGGYGYTF	TGTGCCAGCAGTCTACAGGGAGGCTATGGCTACACCTTC
NA	12	NA	TRBJ2-3	TRBV3-1/TRBV3-2	CASSHAKDTQYF	TGTGCCAGCAGCCACGCTAAAGATACGCAGTATTTT
TRBD1	16	NA	TRBJ2-1	TRBV3-1/TRBV3-2	CASSPAGVRGRNEQFF	TGTGCCAGCAGCCCCGCCGGCGTCAGGGGGCGGAATGAGCAGTTCTTC
NA	14	NA	TRBJ1-6	TRBV7-2	CASSAVPGNSPLHF	TGTGCCAGCAGCGCCGTACCAGGGAATTCACCCCTCCACTTT
TRBD1	16	NA	TRBJ1-1	TRBV18	CASSPTGGAKGTEAFF	TGTGCCAGCTCACCAACAGGGGGCGCGAAGGGCACTGAAGCTTTCTTT
NA	17	NA	TRBJ1-6	TRBV7-9	CASSLPYRRRDNSPLHF	TGTGCCAGCAGCTTACCCTACAGGAGAAGGGATAATTCACCCCTCCACTTT
NA	13	NA	TRBJ1-1	TRBV10-1	CASSPTGGTEAFF	TGCGCCAGCAGTCCGACAGGTGGGACTGAAGCTTTCTTT
NA	14	few	TRBJ1-3	TRBV6-1	CASSEGQMGNTIYF	TGTGCCAGCAGTGAAGGACAGATGGGAAACACCATATATTTT
NA	16	NA	TRBJ1-1	TRBV7-9	CASSQVGEGTNTEAFF	TGTGCCAGCAGCCAGGTCGGGGAGGGGACGAACACTGAAGCTTTCTTT
TRBD1	12	NA	TRBJ2-5	TRBV10-3	CAMGTGEETQYF	TGTGCCATGGGGACAGGGGAAGAGACCCAGTACTTC
NA	16	once	TRBJ2-3	TRBV10-3	CAIRGQAGASTDTQYF	TGTGCCATCAGGGGGCAGGCGGGGGCCAGCACAGATACGCAGTATTTT
TRBD1	16	NA	TRBJ1-2	TRBV5-4	CASSQGQGASIYGYTF	TGTGCCAGCAGTCAAGGACAGGGGGCCTCCATCTATGGCTACACCTTC
NA	14	NA	TRBJ1-3	TRBV30	CAWRPPGGGNTIYF	TGTGCCTGGAGACCCCCGGGAGGGGGAAACACCATATATTTT
TRBD1	14	NA	TRBJ2-7	TRBV20-1	CSASPGQTLYEQYF	TGCAGTGCTAGTCCGGGACAGACTCTCTACGAGCAGTACTTC
TRBD1	15	NA	TRBJ1-2	TRBV9	CASSPRGTGVSRYTF	TGTGCCAGCAGCCCCCGTGGGACAGGGGTTTCCCGCTACACCTTC
NA	13	NA	TRBJ1-1	TRBV10-3	CAHSTRENTEAFF	TGTGCCCACTCGACCAGGGAGAACACTGAAGCTTTCTTT
NA	16	few	TRBJ2-1	TRBV4-1	CASSQDFPGGGNEQFF	TGCGCCAGCAGCCAAGATTTTCCCGGGGGAGGCAATGAGCAGTTCTTC
NA	13	NA	TRBJ2-7	TRBV9	CASSRDITNEQYF	TGTGCCAGCAGCCGGGACATTACGAACGAGCAGTACTTC
TRBD2	16	NA	TRBJ2-7	TRBV28	CASSLASSGRVGEQYF	TGTGCCAGCAGTTTAGCCTCTAGCGGGAGAGTCGGCGAGCAGTACTTC
TRBD1	15	NA	TRBJ2-1	TRBV6-4	CASSDSSPTGGQKFF	TGTGCCAGCAGTGACTCGAGTCCCACAGGGGGGCAGAAGTTCTTC
NA	16	NA	TRBJ2-3	TRBV5-1	CASSLEQGLNTDTQYF	TGCGCCAGCAGCTTGGAACAGGGATTGAACACAGATACGCAGTATTTT
NA	16	NA	TRBJ1-5	TRBV19	CASSIVGSRGDQPQHF	TGTGCCAGTAGTATAGTCGGCAGCCGGGGCGATCAGCCCCAGCATTTT
NA	14	NA	TRBJ1-1	TRBV19	CASSYGIMNTEAFF	TGTGCCAGTAGTTATGGGATCATGAACACTGAAGCTTTCTTT
NA	14	NA	TRBJ2-1	TRBV27	CACGSAGAYNEQFF	TGTGCCTGCGGGAGTGCAGGGGCCTACAATGAGCAGTTCTTC
TRBD1	16	NA	TRBJ2-3	TRBV5-8	CASRTQGKGSTDTQYF	TGTGCCAGCAGAACACAGGGGAAAGGAAGCACAGATACGCAGTATTTT
NA	18	NA	TRBJ1-3	TRBV5-1	CASSARATPGAVGNTIYF	TGCGCCAGCAGCGCACGGGCTACGCCGGGGGCGGTTGGAAACACCATATATTTT
NA	15	NA	TRBJ1-2	TRBV6-6	CASSRGHGELQGYTF	TGTGCCAGCAGCCGGGGCCACGGGGAGTTGCAGGGCTACACCTTC
TRBD1	17	NA	TRBJ1-6	TRBV16	CASSQETGPSYNSPLHF	TGTGCCAGCAGCCAGGAGACAGGGCCCTCCTATAATTCACCCCTCCACTTT
NA	14	NA	TRBJ2-7	TRBV7-3	CASSLSGSSYEQYF	TGTGCCAGCAGCCTTAGCGGTAGCTCCTACGAGCAGTACTTC
NA	13	NA	TRBJ2-5	TRBV7-2	CASSEGHWETQYF	TGTGCCAGCAGCGAAGGACATTGGGAGACCCAGTACTTC
TRBD2	14	NA	TRBJ2-3	TRBV13	CASRSSGRSHTQYF	TGTGCCAGCAGATCCAGCGGGAGATCCCATACGCAGTATTTT
NA	12	few	TRBJ1-2	TRBV12-3/TRBV12-4	CASSLASYGYTF	TGTGCCAGCAGTTTAGCCAGCTATGGCTACACCTTC
NA	17	NA	TRBJ1-5	TRBV27	CASSAKGGWGSNQPQHF	TGTGCCAGCAGCGCTAAGGGGGGTTGGGGAAGCAATCAGCCCCAGCATTTT